What follows are 19 T cell receptor beta chains derived from one specimen sequenced in a study of T cells in Graves' hyperthyroidism and ophthalmopathy. RNA transcripts provided the source from which TCR beta CDR3 regions were amplified. HTBI primers drove first-round RT-PCR of the TCR CDR3. TCRdb reprocessed the multiplex PCR reads via MiXCR and lists one record per CDR3 protein. The table lists approximately 350,000 distinct CDR3 sequences, roughly 15% of them singletons. Sample: blood. The source is a woman aged 55 to 70 with Graves' ophthalmopathy.

In the case of this clonotype: This may stem from a read error, because a much larger clone lies one nucleotide away. The V gene is TRBV5-1, the J gene TRBJ2-1; D ambiguous. The CDR3 runs 16 residues. The germline V gene has CDR1 SGHRS and CDR2 YFSETQ. The DNA for the CDR3 is TGCGCCAGCAGCAACAGACGGTTAGCCTCCTACAATGGGCAGTTCTTC. Translation gives CASSNRRLASYNGQFF.

This clonotype has a count of ten or more. This chain uses TRBV28 with TRBJ2-7, with a weak D call TRBD2 (5 bases). This CDR3 spans 14 amino acids. Trimming removed 2 bases from V and 5 bases from J, with 13 bases in between. CDR1 and CDR2 (germline): MDHEN, SYDVKM. The CDR3 DNA reads as TGTGCCAGCAGTTTAAGCGGAGAGGGTAACGAGCAGTACTTC. It yields the protein CASSLSGEGNEQYF.

At least ten counts were recorded for this clonotype. The gene calls are TRBV5-6 and TRBJ1-5; no clear D. Germline V gene sequence: CDR1 SGHDT, CDR2 YYEEEE. There are 14 residues in the CDR3. V lost 1 base and J lost 0, with 5 bases in between. The CDR3 DNA sequence: TGTGCCAGCAGCTTGTTTTATAGCAATCAGCCCCAGCATTTT. Amino acids: CASSLFYSNQPQHF.

There are many counts of this clonotype. V and J are TRBV28 and TRBJ2-5, with D maybe TRBD2 (5 bases). Germline V gene data show CDR1 as MDHEN and CDR2 as SYDVKM. The CDR3 loop spans 15 amino acids. The ends were cut back, 2 bases at V and 3 bases at J, with 13 bases in the middle. The CDR3 DNA is TGTGCCAGCAGTTTAAGGTTTGAGGAGGAAGAGACCCAGTACTTC. Protein sequence: CASSLRFEEEETQYF.

This clonotype was found many times. The V and J genes are TRBV12-3 or TRBV12-4 and TRBJ1-2, with no clear D. This CDR3 contains 13 residues. Deletions cut 5 bases from V and 4 bases from J, with 11 bases between. This chain's CDR3 is CASSMDGTYGYTF. DNA for the CDR3: TGTGCCAGCAGTATGGACGGTACCTATGGCTACACCTTC.

The V call is TRBV11-2, the J call TRBJ2-7; 7 nucleotides match TRBD2. Germline CDR1 SGHAT, CDR2 FQNNGV. The V segment lost 5 bases and the J segment 6 bases; nucleotides outside the gene matches: 7. This CDR3 comprises 13 residues. The CDR3 sequence: CASSPWTSSEQYF. In DNA form, the CDR3 reads TGTGCCAGCAGCCCCTGGACTAGTTCCGAGCAGTACTTC.

A single count supports this clonotype. This sequence joins TRBV6-1 and TRBJ2-7; TRBD1 matches 10 bases. The CDR3 has 15 residues. The germline gives CDR1 MNHNS, CDR2 SASEGT. Trimming removed 6 bases from V and 4 bases from J; junction bases left unmatched: 9. The CDR3 protein is CASSLGTGAWYEQYF. The CDR3 nucleotides read TGTGCCAGCAGCCTGGGGACAGGGGCATGGTACGAGCAGTACTTC.

This sequence joins TRBV19 and TRBJ2-5; D remains unclear. The CDR3 runs to 11 residues. Deletions cut 6 bases from V and 4 bases from J, with 6 bases between. The germline V gene encodes CDR1 LNHDA and CDR2 SQIVND (reference sequence). The DNA of the CDR3 is TGTGCCAGTAGACGCTCAGAGACCCAGTACTTC. Translation: CASRRSETQYF.

This clonotype showed up many times. The rearrangement uses TRBV7-8 and TRBJ1-1; unclear D gene. The ends were cut back, 4 bases at V and 4 bases at J, with 19 bases in the middle. This CDR3 is built from 16 residues. The germline V gene has CDR1 SGHVS and CDR2 FQNEAQ. The DNA for the CDR3 is TGTGCCAGCAGCTCGCTCGGACGCCCGGGCGCCACTGAAGCTTTCTTT. It codes for CASSSLGRPGATEAFF.

This clonotype was found a few times. The chain employs TRBV7-9 and TRBJ2-7; 7 bases map to TRBD1. Germline V CDR1 and CDR2: SEHNR, FQNEAQ (reference sequence). V lost 4 bases and J lost 2; bases outside the gene matches: 11. CDR3 length: 16 amino acids. The CDR3 bases are TGTGCCAGCAGCTCCCAGGGGGACAGTCGAGCCTACGAGCAGTACTTC. It yields the protein CASSSQGDSRAYEQYF.

This clonotype was observed many times. V and J are TRBV30 and TRBJ2-3, with a weak D call TRBD2 (5 bases). The CDR3 is 13 residues long. V lost 6 bases, J lost 6 bases, and 16 bases lay in between. The V gene's germline CDR1 is GTSNPN and CDR2 SVGIG (reference sequence). Here the CDR3 reads CACTGIGRDTQYF. CDR3 sequence (DNA): TGTGCCTGCACGGGAATAGGCCGGGATACGCAGTATTTT.

The table lists this clonotype with many counts. The gene calls are TRBV11-2 and TRBJ1-4, with D unresolved. CDR3 size: 16 residues. The V and J ends lost 5 bases and 5 bases respectively, with 18 bases between them. Germline V gene sequence: CDR1 SGHAT, CDR2 FQNNGV. In nucleotides, the CDR3 is TGTGCCAGCAGCCCCCGGATGTCAGGCGTCAATGAAAAACTGTTTTTT. Protein sequence: CASSPRMSGVNEKLFF.

In its sample, this clonotype was seen many times. This rearrangement joins TRBV7-2 to TRBJ2-5; 7 positions match TRBD2. Per the germline V gene, CDR1 is SGHTA and CDR2 is FQGNSA. The CDR3 extends over 12 amino acids. V shed 2 bases and J 11 bases; nucleotides not matched to a gene: 5. The CDR3, as DNA: TGTGCCAGCAGCTTACAACGGGAGGTTCAGTACTTC. It translates to CASSLQREVQYF.

Comment on this clonotype: The junction departs from germline at one end; a sequencing error may be responsible. The V and J genes are TRBV10-2 and TRBJ2-1, with a possible D match to TRBD1 (5 bases). Germline V CDR1 and CDR2: WSHSY, SAAADI. The CDR3 length is 16 residues. CDR3 sequence: CAISEEGRQLIYEQFF. For the CDR3, the DNA is TGCGCCATCAGTGAGGAAGGGCGACAGTTGATCTATGAGCAGTTCTTC.

This clonotype was picked up many times. The chain employs TRBV7-2 and TRBJ2-3; D unclear. The CDR3 is 12 amino acids. Trimming took off 3 bases at V and 8 bases at J, with 9 bases between the two ends. Germline CDR1 and CDR2: SGHTA and FQGNSA. DNA of the CDR3: TGTGCCAGCAGCTTGGTGGTCGGTACGCAGTATTTT. As protein: CASSLVVGTQYF.

This clonotype has at least ten counts. This chain uses TRBV6-1 with TRBJ2-3; TRBD1 matches at 7 bases. There are 15 residues in the CDR3. Germline CDR1 MNHNS, CDR2 SASEGT. The junction had 9 bases not matched to a gene; V was cut back by 5 bases and J by 4 bases. The CDR3 reads CASSNTGEHPDTQYF. The CDR3 DNA reads TGTGCCAGCAGTAATACAGGGGAACATCCAGATACGCAGTATTTT.

The chain has TRBV28 and TRBJ2-1; TRBD2 agrees at 11 bases. Germline loops: CDR1 MDHEN, CDR2 SYDVKM. This CDR3 comprises 15 residues. V lost 2 bases and J lost 4; bases outside the gene matches: 1. CDR3 in DNA: TGTGCCAGCAGTTTAGCTAGCGGGAGGTACAATGAGCAGTTCTTC. This translates into CASSLASGRYNEQFF. The full variable domain, in which reference TRBV28 and TRBJ2-1 provide the parts outside the CDR3, is DVKVTQSSRYLVKRTGEKVFLECVQDMDHENMFWYRQDPGLGLRLIYFSYDVKMKEKGDIPEGYSVSREKKERFSLILESASTNQTSMYLCASSLASGRYNEQFFGPGTRLTVL.

Of note for this clonotype: The DNA is omitted, as the CDR3 cannot be located on it reliably, and the CDR3 follows TCRdb's listing. The chain links TRBV5-1 to TRBJ2-3; TRBD2 was called by the table and not checked on the DNA. Germline assignment: CDR1 SGHRS and CDR2 YFSETQ. The CDR3 numbers 22 amino acids, ends counted. The CDR3 is CASSFYICSANSPSDSTDTQYF.

This clonotype showed up many times. The gene calls are TRBV7-9 and TRBJ2-1; D call uncertain. This CDR3 contains 16 residues. V lost 5 bases and J lost 4, with 18 bases in between. Germline V gene sequence: CDR1 SEHNR, CDR2 FQNEAQ (reference sequence). CDR3 sequence (DNA): TGTGCCAGCAGCCCCTACATAGGTCGGAGTTACAATGAGCAGTTCTTC. Translated: CASSPYIGRSYNEQFF.